This T cell receptor beta chain was captured by sequencing in a study of Graves' ophthalmopathy and Graves' hyperthyroidism. Overall study findings and caveats: Appearing in blood as well were most expanded thyroid clonotypes above 0.001 frequency.

Details on this clonotype: Its specificity is unknown.

Clinicians diagnosed using symptoms, serum thyroxine, TRAb, thyroid ultrasound and orbital computed tomography. The source of the PBMCs was 8.5 to 10 ml of fresh peripheral blood. Germline V gene lookup returns CDR1 MNHEY and CDR2 SVGAGI. V lost 6 bases and J 8 bases, leaving 22 bases between the germline ends. The CDR3 length is 15 residues. RNA transcripts yielded amplified TCR beta CDR3 regions. The workflow started with a first-round RT-PCR run with HTBI primers and then moved on to a second-round multiplex PCR. From the multiplex PCR reads, TCRdb called clonotypes with MiXCR, one entry per CDR3 protein. In the table there are 35,000 to 50,000 distinct CDR3 sequences, approximately 50% of which are singletons.

The sample consisted of peripheral blood. The chain is built from TRBV6-5 and TRBJ1-1; D is unclear. This TCR came from an adult woman with stable Graves' hyperthyroidism. CDR3 sequence reads: CASRPKRAGGLEAFF. The CDR3 nucleotides are TGTGCCAGCAGACCCAAGCGGGCAGGCGGGCTCGAAGCTTTCTTT.